Only a few counts were recorded for the clone carrying this T cell receptor (beta chain). What it recognizes is unknown. This sample is drawn from a study of response to subunit inactivated influenza vaccine. Findings and limits, study-wide: A suggestion made by the authors is that each seasonal influenza vaccination recruits few new T cells.

Trimming took 6 bases from V and 0 from J, leaving 12 bases between them. Germline CDR1 is MNHNS and CDR2 is SASEGT. The CDR3 length is 15 residues. TCRdb passed the RT-PCR reads through MiXCR, listing each CDR3 protein once. The sample includes 300,000 to 350,000 distinct CDR3 sequences, about a fifth seen only once; the top ten take more than 8.5%. This TCR came from a man aged 50-75 years who received an inactivated influenza vaccine. The chain is built from TRBV6-1 and TRBJ1-5; D might be TRBD1 (6 bases). This specimen consisted of PBMCs from blood, obtained less than 22 months after vaccination. CDR3 nucleotide sequence: TGTGCCAGCAGGTCGGACAGAAATAGCAATCAGCCCCAGCATTTT. It codes for CASRSDRNSNQPQHF.